A single sample is the source of the 28 T cell receptor beta chains below, sequenced in a study of vaccination effects on CD4 cells after COVID-19. Ahead of sequencing, the ViraFEST assay grew antigen-specific CD4+ T cells using viral peptide pools. Culturing for 10 days preceded CD4+ T cell isolation. The person's infection with SARS-CoV-2, confirmed by PCR, took place between March and December 2020. Clones were read by immunoSEQ multiplex PCR, and TCRdb kept only the in-frame ones, dropping some. The data contain 40,000 or so clones, approximately 70% of them singletons. These receptors' antigens are unknown. The sequencing here drew on CD4+ T cells from PBMCs cultured with a peptide pool, taken before COVID-19 vaccination. The receptor set was obtained from a human donor who had a prior SARS-CoV-2 infection.

The CDR3 spells CASSPIQGPGNTIYF. CDR3 nucleotide sequence: TGTGCCAGCAGTCCCATACAGGGGCCAGGAAACACCATATATTTT. The chain couples TRBV2 to TRBJ1-3; 7 nucleotides match TRBD1. The CDR3 totals 15 residues. CDR1 is SNHLY and CDR2 is FYNNEI in the germline V gene. Trimming cost V 5 bases and J 4 bases; bases outside gene matches: 8.

The V call is TRBV19, the J call TRBJ2-1; 7 bases agree with TRBD1. Trimming at V came to 1 base and at J to 4 bases, leaving 10 bases not matched to a gene. CDR3 size: 17 residues. Germline V CDR1 and CDR2: LNHDA, SQIVND (reference sequence). CDR3 bases: TGTGCCAGTAGTATAGCGATCGGAAGGGGGCCGTACAATGAGCAGTTCTTC. Protein sequence: CASSIAIGRGPYNEQFF.

The V gene is TRBV4-1, the J gene TRBJ1-2; D ambiguous. V lost 4 bases and J 4 bases, leaving 10 bases between the germline ends. This CDR3 has 13 residues. The germline V gene encodes CDR1 MGHRA and CDR2 YSYEKL. CDR3 loop: CASSLDATYGYTF. The CDR3 DNA follows: TGCGCCAGCAGCCTCGACGCCACCTATGGCTACACCTTC.

The J gene is TRBJ2-5, the V gene TRBV15; 9 nucleotides match TRBD2. The CDR3 totals 15 residues. V lost 2 bases, J lost 5 bases, and 6 bases stayed unmatched. Germline lookup yields CDR1 LNHNV and CDR2 YYDKDF (reference sequence). CDR3 DNA: TGTGCCACCAGCAGACACCTAGCGGGAACGGAGACCCAGTACTTC. Its protein is CATSRHLAGTETQYF.

This chain links TRBV5-6 with TRBJ2-7; D is unclear. The CDR3 runs 12 residues. Germline assignment: CDR1 SGHDT and CDR2 YYEEEE. Trimming removed 4 bases at V and 3 bases at J, with 8 bases between. CDR3: CASSQYSYEQYF. DNA for the CDR3: TGTGCCAGCAGCCAGTACAGCTACGAGCAGTACTTC.

V usage is TRBV4-1 and J usage is TRBJ2-1; possibly TRBD1 for D (6 bases). In germline, CDR1 is MGHRA, CDR2 YSYEKL. The CDR3 consists of 16 residues. V was trimmed by 1 base and J by 1 base, leaving 11 bases between them. This chain's CDR3 is CASSQAGRGSYNEQFF. In DNA form, the CDR3 reads TGCGCCAGCAGCCAAGCCGGCAGGGGATCCTACAATGAGCAGTTCTTC.

The chain uses TRBV2 and TRBJ2-3; 7 bases fit TRBD1. V lost 5 bases and J lost 5; bases outside the gene matches: 1. This CDR3 is built from 12 residues. Per germline, CDR1 SNHLY and CDR2 FYNNEI. DNA of the CDR3: TGTGCCAGCAGTCGGGACAGAGATACGCAGTATTTT. Translated, it gives CASSRDRDTQYF.

The rearrangement links TRBV4-3 to TRBJ2-7; D may be TRBD2 (5 bases). With 1 base removed from V and 2 bases from J, the gap between germline ends came to 12 bases. Germline lookup yields CDR1 LGHNA and CDR2 YSLEER. CDR3 length: 15 residues. The CDR3 nucleotides read TGCGCCAGCAGCCAAGTCTGGCCTAGCCCCTACGAGCAGTACTTC. Amino acids: CASSQVWPSPYEQYF.

The chain joins TRBV6-5 to TRBJ2-7, with 7 bases matching TRBD1. J was trimmed by 7 bases and V by 4 bases; bases with no gene match: 13. Germline assignment: CDR1 MNHEY and CDR2 SVGAGI. CDR3 size: 15 residues. CDR3 amino acids: CASSLRWDRLREQYF. The CDR3 bases are TGTGCCAGCAGTTTAAGATGGGACAGATTACGTGAGCAGTACTTC.

This clone was recorded a few times. The chain couples TRBV6-6 to TRBJ1-5; 7 bases are shared with TRBD1. V shed 5 bases and J 0 bases; nucleotides not matched to a gene: 7. The CDR3 loop spans 16 amino acids. Germline CDR1 MNHNY, CDR2 SVGAGI (reference sequence). This CDR3 reads CASSNRQGYSNQPQHF. The CDR3 DNA sequence: TGTGCCAGCAGTAACCGACAGGGTTATAGCAATCAGCCCCAGCATTTT.

This clone is a singleton in its sample. The chain combines TRBV5-1 with TRBJ1-1, with TRBD1 identical over 7 bases. Per germline, CDR1 SGHRS and CDR2 YFSETQ. V lost 9 bases and J lost 6; bases outside the gene matches: 23. CDR3 size: 17 residues. This CDR3 is CATPASNRQGTTPEAFF. The CDR3, as DNA: TGCGCCACTCCCGCCAGCAACAGACAGGGCACGACCCCTGAAGCTTTCTTT.

This clone was picked up a small number of times. The chain combines TRBV5-5 with TRBJ1-2, with D tentatively TRBD1 (5 bases). The CDR3 loop spans 12 amino acids. Germline lookup yields CDR1 SGHKS and CDR2 YYEKEE (reference sequence). Trimming removed 4 bases at V and 7 bases at J, with 11 bases between. CDR3 residues: CASSGGAGGYTF. CDR3 sequence (DNA): TGTGCCAGCAGCGGGGGAGCAGGTGGCTACACCTTC.

This clone has a single count. The rearrangement links TRBV5-1 to TRBJ2-1; 13 nucleotides match TRBD2. Per germline, CDR1 SGHRS and CDR2 YFSETQ. This CDR3 comprises 18 residues. V shed 0 bases, J shed 8 bases, and the junction held 11 bases outside the gene matches. The CDR3 nucleotides read TGCGCCAGCAGCTTGGGGACTAGCGGGGGCACGTTTCTGGATGAGCAGTTCTTC. Its protein is CASSLGTSGGTFLDEQFF.

The chain links TRBV5-1 to TRBJ2-2; TRBD2 might be the D (7 bases). CDR1 SGHRS and CDR2 YFSETQ come from the germline V gene. V lost 5 bases, J lost 3 bases, and 17 bases lay in between. This CDR3 spans 16 amino acids. The CDR3 is CASRTRGGEHTGELFF. As DNA, the CDR3 is TGCGCCAGCAGAACTAGGGGGGGCGAGCACACCGGGGAGCTGTTTTTT.

The genes are TRBV18 and TRBJ2-3, with D unresolved. The CDR3 is 12 residues long. The V and J ends lost 2 bases and 3 bases respectively, with 3 bases between them. CDR1 and CDR2 (germline): KGHSH, LQKENI. The CDR3 spells CASSPNTDTQYF. CDR3 nucleotide sequence: TGTGCCAGCTCACCAAATACAGATACGCAGTATTTT.

The chain carries TRBV29-1 and TRBJ2-5; TRBD2 agrees at 7 bases. The CDR3 covers 12 residues. Trimming took 7 bases from V and 9 from J; bases not matched to a gene: 11. CDR1 SQVTM and CDR2 ANQGSEA come from the germline V gene. Written as DNA, the CDR3 is TGCAGCGCTGGGGAGGGAAAATGGGCCCAGTACTTC. Amino acid sequence: CSAGEGKWAQYF. The variable domain in full, with the rest retrieved from reference TRBV29-1 and TRBJ2-5, is SAVISQKPSRDICQRGTSLTIQCQVDSQVTMMFWYRQQPGQSLTLIATANQGSEATYESGFVIDKFPISRPNLTFSTLTVSNMSPEDSSIYLCSAGEGKWAQYFGPGTRLLVL.

The V call is TRBV9, the J call TRBJ1-1; D is ambiguous. The germline CDR1 and CDR2 sequences are SGDLS and YYNGEE. Trimming took off 0 bases at V and 4 bases at J, with 7 bases between the two ends. The CDR3 spans 13 residues. The CDR3 region is CASSVDGRTEAFF. The CDR3 DNA sequence: TGTGCCAGCAGCGTAGATGGGCGCACTGAAGCTTTCTTT.

V and J are TRBV5-1 and TRBJ1-1; weak D call: TRBD1 (5 bases). The CDR3 consists of 16 residues. The V end lost 1 base, the J end lost 3 bases, and 16 bases lay between the germline ends. CDR1 is SGHRS and CDR2 is YFSETQ in the germline V gene. Here the CDR3 DNA reads TGCGCCAGCAGCTTGAGGCAGGACACCCTTGACACTGAAGCTTTCTTT. Translation: CASSLRQDTLDTEAFF.

This clone has only a few counts. The chain combines TRBV7-9 with TRBJ1-5, with TRBD1 matching 7 bases. The junction had 3 bases not matched to a gene; V was cut back by 5 bases and J by 5 bases. The germline V gene has CDR1 SEHNR and CDR2 FQNEAQ (reference sequence). The CDR3 runs to 13 residues. CDR3 coding DNA: TGTGCCAGCAGCCGGACAGGCGATCAGCCCCAGCATTTT. The encoded protein is CASSRTGDQPQHF. Looking up the rest from reference TRBV7-9 and TRBJ1-5 gives the full variable domain: DTGVSQNPRHKITKRGQNVTFRCDPISEHNRLYWYRQTLGQGPEFLTYFQNEAQLEKSRLLSDRFSAERPKGSFSTLEIQRTEQGDSAMYLCASSRTGDQPQHFGDGTRLSIL.

CDR3 in amino acids: CAPGAGIQETQYF. CDR3 nucleotide sequence: TGTGCCCCGGGCGCTGGGATCCAAGAGACCCAGTACTTC. This chain joins TRBV27 and TRBJ2-5; no clear D. Trimming removed 11 bases at V and 1 base at J, with 14 bases between. This CDR3 has 13 amino acids. CDR1 is MNHEY, CDR2 SMNVEV, per germline (reference sequence).

The rearrangement links TRBV19 to TRBJ1-5; D unclear. Germline V gene sequence: CDR1 LNHDA, CDR2 SQIVND (reference sequence). The CDR3 has 12 residues. Trimming pared 5 bases from V and 9 bases from J, leaving 11 bases between. CDR3 protein: CASSAFVWPQHF. For the CDR3, the DNA is TGTGCCAGTAGTGCCTTCGTTTGGCCCCAGCATTTT.

This chain joins TRBV6-5 and TRBJ1-1; TRBD1 aligns across 10 bases. Trimming at V came to 7 bases and at J to 3 bases, leaving 5 bases not matched to a gene. This CDR3 comprises 14 residues. From germline, CDR1 is MNHEY and CDR2 SVGAGI. CDR3 DNA: TGTGCCAGCACCGAGGGACAGGGGTACACTGAAGCTTTCTTT. Its translation is CASTEGQGYTEAFF.

This rearrangement joins TRBV7-9 to TRBJ1-4; possible D gene TRBD1, 5 bases. CDR3 length: 15 residues. Germline CDR1 SEHNR, CDR2 FQNEAQ (reference sequence). V was cut by 2 bases and J by 8 bases, with 15 bases left in between. The CDR3 DNA reads TGTGCCAGCAGCTTACTGGGCAGGGTGGAAGAAAAACTGTTTTTT. Translation: CASSLLGRVEEKLFF.

V is TRBV7-2 and J is TRBJ2-1; D may be TRBD2 (5 bases). Germline V gene sequence: CDR1 SGHTA, CDR2 FQGNSA. V was pared by 0 bases and J by 1 base, with 7 bases between. The CDR3 length is 15 residues. CDR3 sequence (DNA): TGTGCCAGCAGCTTAGCCGGGAATTCCTACAATGAGCAGTTCTTC. This encodes CASSLAGNSYNEQFF.

This clone was recorded a few times. The CDR3 nucleotides are TGTGCACAAACCGGAGGGGCCAAATACGAGCAGTACTTC. It specifies CAQTGGAKYEQYF. The gene calls are TRBV30 and TRBJ2-7; a weak D match, TRBD2 (6 bases). The CDR3 is made up of 13 amino acids. Germline lookup yields CDR1 GTSNPN and CDR2 SVGIG (reference sequence).

V gene TRBV6-1 combines with J gene TRBJ2-2, with TRBD2 as a possible D gene (6 bases). The CDR3 loop spans 17 amino acids. The germline CDR1 and CDR2 sequences are MNHNS and SASEGT. V lost 1 base and J lost 2, with 14 bases in between. The CDR3 DNA is TGTGCCAGCAGTGAAGGGGTTAGCGGAGACAACACCGGGGAGCTGTTTTTT. Translating gives CASSEGVSGDNTGELFF.

CDR3 sequence (DNA): TGTGCCAGCAATAGTTTAGCGGGGGGGCAAGAGACCCAGTACTTC. It is translated as CASNSLAGGQETQYF. V usage is TRBV2 and J usage is TRBJ2-5; 11 nucleotides match TRBD2. CDR1 is SNHLY, CDR2 FYNNEI, per germline. This CDR3 has 15 residues. V lost 7 bases and J lost 2; bases outside the gene matches: 6.

This clone was detected once. The chain employs TRBV11-2 and TRBJ2-7; 9 positions agree with TRBD1. With 5 bases clipped from V and 5 bases from J, the junction kept 13 bases outside the gene matches. The CDR3 has 16 residues. CDR1 is SGHAT, CDR2 FQNNGV, per germline. CDR3 bases: TGTGCCAGCAGCGGACAGGGGAGGTTGAGGGGCCACGAGCAGTACTTC. This translates into CASSGQGRLRGHEQYF.